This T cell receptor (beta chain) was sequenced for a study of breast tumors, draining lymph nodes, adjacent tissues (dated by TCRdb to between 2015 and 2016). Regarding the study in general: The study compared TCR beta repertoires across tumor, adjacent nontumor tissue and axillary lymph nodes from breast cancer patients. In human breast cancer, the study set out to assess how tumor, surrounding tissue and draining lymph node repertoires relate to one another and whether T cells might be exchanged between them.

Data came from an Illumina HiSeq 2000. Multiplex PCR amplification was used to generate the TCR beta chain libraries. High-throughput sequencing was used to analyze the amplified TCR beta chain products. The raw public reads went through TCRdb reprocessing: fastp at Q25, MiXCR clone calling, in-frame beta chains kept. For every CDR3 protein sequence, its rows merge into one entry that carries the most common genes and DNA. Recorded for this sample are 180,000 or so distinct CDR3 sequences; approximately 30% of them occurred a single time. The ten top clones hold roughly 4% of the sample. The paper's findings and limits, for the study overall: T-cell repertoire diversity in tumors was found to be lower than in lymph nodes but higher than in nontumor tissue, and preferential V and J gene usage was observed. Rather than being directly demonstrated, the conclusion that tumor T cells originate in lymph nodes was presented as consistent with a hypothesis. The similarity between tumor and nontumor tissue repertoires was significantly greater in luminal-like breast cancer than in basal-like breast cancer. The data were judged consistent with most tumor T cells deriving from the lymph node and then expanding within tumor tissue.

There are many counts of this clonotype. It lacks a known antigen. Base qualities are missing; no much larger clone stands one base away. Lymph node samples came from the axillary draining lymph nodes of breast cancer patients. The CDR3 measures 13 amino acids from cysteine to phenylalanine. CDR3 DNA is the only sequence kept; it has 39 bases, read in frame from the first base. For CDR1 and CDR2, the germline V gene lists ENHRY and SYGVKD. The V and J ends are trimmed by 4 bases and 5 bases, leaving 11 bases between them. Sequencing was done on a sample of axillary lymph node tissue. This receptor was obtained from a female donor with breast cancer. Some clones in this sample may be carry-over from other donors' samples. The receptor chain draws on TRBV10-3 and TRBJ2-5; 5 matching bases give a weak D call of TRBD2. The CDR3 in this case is CAISGGRGETQYF. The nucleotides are TGTGCCATCAGTGGCGGACGAGGGGAGACCCAGTACTTC.